This T cell receptor beta chain was obtained from a study of blood T cell repertoires in COVID-19. Study overall: Sites in the United States, Italy and Spain provided acute and convalescent COVID-19 samples. Sources were T cells, B-cell-depleted T cells, or PBMCs; the material itself was cDNA or gDNA.

Original processing methods: It was from reference gene primer amplification that nucleated cell counts were estimated. Only in-frame clones appear in the TCRdb table, and some are missing; sequencing was by immunoSEQ multiplex PCR. The DNA was the basis for D and trimming; V, J and clone size are from that table. Of about 150,000 clones listed, 75% to 90% are singletons. The Seattle patients joined while their infection was active and were tracked longitudinally afterward. Germline V gene lookup returns CDR1 LGHDT and CDR2 YNNKEL (reference sequence). The CDR3 totals 15 residues. V was pared by 4 bases and J by 14 bases, with 15 bases of the junction left unmatched.

This rearrangement joins TRBV3-1 (or the pseudogene TRBV3-2) to TRBJ2-1, with 9 bases matching TRBD2. This TCR came from a woman aged 55 to 70 with COVID-19, enrolled during active disease. The material sequenced was peripheral blood. The CDR3 bases are TGTGCCAGCAGCCTTCTAGCGGGGTGCAGAAGAGTTAAGTTCTTC. Translating it yields CASSLLAGCRRVKFF.